This is a list of T cell receptor beta chains from one sample in a study. From the 5' RACE reads, TCRdb called clonotypes with MiXCR, one entry per CDR3 protein. Among roughly 20,000 distinct CDR3 sequences, around 30% were seen once, and the ten largest hold roughly 2.4%. The sample was tumor-infiltrating naive CD4+ T cells sorted from the breast tumor. The source of these receptors is a female donor with breast cancer. Each CDR3 is given with its conserved first and last residue. The D gene is left open where the match is weak. Clone size, where shown, is once, few, many, or a class for clones that have expanded.

size,V,J,D,DNA,CDR3
NA,TRBV7-2,TRBJ2-1,TRBD2,TGTGCCAGCAGCTTTCCGACTAGCGGAGCTTCCTACAATGGGCAGTTCTTC,CASSFPTSGASYNGQFF
many,TRBV12-3/TRBV12-4,TRBJ1-1,NA,TGTGCCAGCAGCCGAGAGCCGGACACTGAAGCTTTCTTT,CASSREPDTEAFF
NA,TRBV25-1,TRBJ2-7,NA,TGTGCCAGCAGTGCCAGGGGTTCCTACGAGCAGTACTTC,CASSARGSYEQYF
medium-sized,TRBV28,TRBJ2-5,TRBD2,TGTGCCAGCAGTTTACCTCTCGGACTAGCGGGGGTGGGAGAGACCCAGTACTTC,CASSLPLGLAGVGETQYF
many,TRBV9,TRBJ1-1,TRBD1,TGTGCCAGCAGCAAGGGGACAGGTGAAGCTTTCTTT,CASSKGTGEAFF
medium-sized,TRBV12-3/TRBV12-4,TRBJ1-4,NA,TGTGCCAGCAGCTCCGAGACTGGGAAACTGTTTTTT,CASSSETGKLFF
NA,TRBV6-5,TRBJ2-1,TRBD2,TGTGCCAGCAGTTATGCCGGGACTAGCGGGAGGGGTGAGCAGTCCTTC,CASSYAGTSGRGEQSF
few,TRBV5-1,TRBJ2-1,TRBD1,TGCGCCAGCAGCTTTGGGACAGCAACCTACAATGAGCAGTTCTTC,CASSFGTATYNEQFF
NA,TRBV12-3/TRBV12-4,TRBJ2-5,NA,TGTGCCAGCAGTTTCGGCCTTGGAGAGACCCAGTACTTC,CASSFGLGETQYF
medium-sized,TRBV5-5,TRBJ1-2,NA,TGTGCCAGCAGCTCCTCAGGGTGGTATGGCTACACCTTC,CASSSSGWYGYTF
NA,TRBV6-4,TRBJ1-1,NA,TGTGTCAGCGCAGCGAGGTTCGACACTGAAGCTTTCTTT,CVSAARFDTEAFF
many,TRBV19,TRBJ2-3,TRBD2,TGTGCCAGTAGTACCCGCGGACTAGCGGGGGATACGCAGTATTTT,CASSTRGLAGDTQYF
NA,TRBV5-1,TRBJ1-3,NA,TGCGCCAGCAGCACAGGTTCCTCTGGAAACACCATATATTTT,CASSTGSSGNTIYF
few,TRBV27,TRBJ2-7,TRBD1,TGTGCCAGCAGTTTGGCCGGGACAGGGGCCTACGAGCAGTACTTC,CASSLAGTGAYEQYF
many,TRBV29-1,TRBJ1-2,NA,TGCAGCGTTGAGACCCGGGACGCCCGCTATGGCTACACCTTC,CSVETRDARYGYTF
NA,TRBV25-1,TRBJ2-1,TRBD2,TGTGCCAACAATGGAAGACTAGCGGGGAACAATGAGCAGTTCTTC,CANNGRLAGNNEQFF
NA,TRBV21-1,TRBJ2-2,NA,TGTGCCAGCAGCAAAGCCCGGACAGGGGGCGGGGAGCTGTTTTTT,CASSKARTGGGELFF
NA,TRBV6-1,TRBJ2-3,NA,TGTGCCAGCAGTAGGGACGGAACTAGCACAGATACGCGGTATTTT,CASSRDGTSTDTRYF
NA,TRBV6-6,TRBJ1-5,TRBD1,TGTGCCAGCACCCCCGGGACAGGGCTTCAGCCCCAGCATTTT,CASTPGTGLQPQHF
few,TRBV6-1,TRBJ1-1,NA,TGTGCCCTCGTCAGGAACACTGAAGCTTTCTTT,CALVRNTEAFF
medium-sized,TRBV12-3/TRBV12-4,TRBJ1-1,NA,TGTGCCAGAGGGAAGGACACTGAAGCTTTCTTT,CARGKDTEAFF
few,TRBV20-1,TRBJ2-7,TRBD1,TGCAGTGCTAGAGCCGGACAGGGCAAAGTCGAGCAGTACTTC,CSARAGQGKVEQYF
NA,TRBV15,TRBJ1-2,NA,TGTGACACCAGCAGAGATCTTCAGGAGGGAATACACACCTTC,CDTSRDLQEGIHTF
NA,TRBV29-1,TRBJ2-5,NA,TGCAGCATTGTCGGAGGAGTGGGGATACAAGAGACCCAGTACTTC,CSIVGGVGIQETQYF
NA,TRBV10-2,TRBJ1-5,NA,TGCGCCAGCAGGGACGGACCTAGCAATCAGCCCCAGCATTTT,CASRDGPSNQPQHF
few,TRBV6-6,TRBJ1-3,TRBD1,TGTGCCAGCAGCCCGGGACAGGGAGGTACTGGAAACACCATATATTTT,CASSPGQGGTGNTIYF
few,TRBV7-2,TRBJ1-5,NA,TGTGCCAGCAGCTTAGAACCCCTCCCAGCTTATAGCAATCAGCCCCAGCATTTT,CASSLEPLPAYSNQPQHF
NA,TRBV6-6,TRBJ1-6,TRBD1,TGTGCCAGCAGCCCGACAGGGGGCTATAATTCACCCCTCCACTTT,CASSPTGGYNSPLHF
many,TRBV20-1,TRBJ1-5,NA,TGCAGTGCTAGAGGACAGCCCAATCAGCCCCAGCATTTT,CSARGQPNQPQHF
NA,TRBV2,TRBJ1-5,TRBD1,TGTGCCAGCAGTGAAGGTATCGCAGGGGGCGAGCCCCAGCATTTT,CASSEGIAGGEPQHF
many,TRBV29-1,TRBJ2-7,TRBD2,TGCAGCGTTGAAGGAGCGGCCGGGACTAGCGGATACGAGCAGTACTTC,CSVEGAAGTSGYEQYF
few,TRBV20-1,TRBJ2-1,TRBD2,TGCAGTGCTACTCTAGCGGCGGAGGACAATGAGCAGTTCTTC,CSATLAAEDNEQFF
many,TRBV6-5,TRBJ2-5,NA,TGTGCCAGCAGGGTTCCAGGTCAAGAGACCCAGTACTTC,CASRVPGQETQYF
NA,TRBV6-1,TRBJ1-1,TRBD1,TGTGCCAGCGGACAGGGGGTGTTGACTGAAGCTTTCTTT,CASGQGVLTEAFF
NA,TRBV6-6,TRBJ1-5,NA,TGTGCCAGCAGAGGGGTCAATAGCAATCAGCCCCAGCATTTT,CASRGVNSNQPQHF
few,TRBV24-1,TRBJ1-5,NA,TGTGCCACCAGTGATAACGATGGGTCTTATCAGCCCCAGCATTTT,CATSDNDGSYQPQHF
NA,TRBV12-3/TRBV12-4,TRBJ1-5,NA,TGTGCCAGCAGTTTTAGGTCCGGACAGCCCCAGCATTTT,CASSFRSGQPQHF
NA,TRBV30,TRBJ2-7,NA,TGTGCCTGGAGGGCAGGGAACTTAGGCTACGAGCAGTACTTC,CAWRAGNLGYEQYF
NA,TRBV6-5,TRBJ1-6,NA,TGTGCCAGCAGTTACTCGGGAGGCCCTTATAATTCACCCCTCCACTTT,CASSYSGGPYNSPLHF
few,TRBV20-1,TRBJ1-1,TRBD1,TGCAGTGCGGCCTGGACAGGGGGCGGGACTGAAGCTTTCTTT,CSAAWTGGGTEAFF
NA,TRBV5-1,TRBJ2-1,NA,TGCGCCAGCAGCTCGCGGGACGGCTCCTACAATGAGCAGTCCTTC,CASSSRDGSYNEQSF
NA,TRBV29-1,TRBJ1-2,NA,TGCAGCGTTAAACCCCCCTCGGGAAAAGGGTATGGCTACACCTTC,CSVKPPSGKGYGYTF
medium-sized,TRBV5-1,TRBJ1-2,TRBD1,TGCGCCAGCAGCGAGGGACAGACTCCCTCTCTCTATGGCTACACCTTC,CASSEGQTPSLYGYTF
many,TRBV20-1,TRBJ2-7,TRBD2,TGCAGTGCTTCTCGACTAGCGGGAAACTACGAGCAGTACTTC,CSASRLAGNYEQYF
medium-sized,TRBV5-1,TRBJ2-3,NA,TGCGCCAGCAGCCGACTAGGACATAGCACAGATACGCAGTATTTT,CASSRLGHSTDTQYF
many,TRBV5-1,TRBJ2-1,NA,TGCGCCAGCAGCTTGGTACGTTTCTCCTACAATGAGCAGTTCTTC,CASSLVRFSYNEQFF
NA,TRBV30,TRBJ1-1,NA,TGTGCCTGGAGTGTAATACCCATGAACACTGAAGCTTTCTTT,CAWSVIPMNTEAFF
NA,TRBV6-5,TRBJ2-7,TRBD1,TGTGCCAGCAGTTACTCGAAAACGCCCCGGGACAGCCTGAACGAGCAGTACTTC,CASSYSKTPRDSLNEQYF
many,TRBV7-3,TRBJ2-5,NA,TGTGCCAGCAGCTTAAACGGGCCCCAAGAGACCCAGTACTTC,CASSLNGPQETQYF
medium-sized,TRBV5-1,TRBJ2-1,NA,TGCGCCAGCAGCTTGCTAGCAGCCTCCTACAATGAGCAGTTCTTC,CASSLLAASYNEQFF
medium-sized,TRBV15,TRBJ2-3,NA,TGTGCCACCGGCAGAGGGCTTTTTTTCACAGATACGCAGTATTTT,CATGRGLFFTDTQYF
NA,TRBV13,TRBJ1-1,NA,TGTGCCAGCAGCTTGAAAGGTATTGAAGCTTTCTTT,CASSLKGIEAFF
many,TRBV9,TRBJ2-1,NA,TGTGCCAGCAGCGTAGATTCGGGGACTCGCTACAATGAGCAGTTCTTC,CASSVDSGTRYNEQFF